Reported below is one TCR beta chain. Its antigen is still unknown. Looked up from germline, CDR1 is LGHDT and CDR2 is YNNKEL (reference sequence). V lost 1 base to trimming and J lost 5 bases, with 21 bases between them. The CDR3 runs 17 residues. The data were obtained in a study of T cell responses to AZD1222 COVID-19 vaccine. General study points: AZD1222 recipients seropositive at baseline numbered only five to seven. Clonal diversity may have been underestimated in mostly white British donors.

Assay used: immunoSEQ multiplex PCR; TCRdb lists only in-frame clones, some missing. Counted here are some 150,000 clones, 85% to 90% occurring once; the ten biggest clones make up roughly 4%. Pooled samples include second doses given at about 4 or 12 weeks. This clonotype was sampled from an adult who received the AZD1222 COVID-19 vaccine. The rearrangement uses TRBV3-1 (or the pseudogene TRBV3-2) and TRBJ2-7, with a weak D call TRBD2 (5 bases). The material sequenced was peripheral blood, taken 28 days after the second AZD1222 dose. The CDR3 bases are TGTGCCAGCAGCCAAGTATCCAATCGGGGTTCTCCTAACGAGCAGTACTTC. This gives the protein CASSQVSNRGSPNEQYF.